The T cell receptor beta chain described here comes from a study of tumor-infiltrating lymphocytes in primary liver carcinoma. Study as a whole: Productive TCRbeta read yields ran from roughly 3.8 to 7.5 million per sample and were similar between tissues.

A remark on this clonotype: This may stem from a read error, because a much larger clone lies one nucleotide away.

Co-extraction yielded RNA and DNA from approximately 20-30 mg of unsorted bulk tissue. The patients, who had chronic HBV infection, were treatment-naive (untreated). This CDR3 comprises 15 residues. CDR1 MNHNS and CDR2 SASEGT come from the germline V gene. Priming with a constant-region primer yielded TCR beta cDNA from about 500 ng total RNA. It was through three nested multiplex PCR rounds of slightly modified ARM-PCR that TCR beta libraries arose. Primers for the first two PCR rounds were TRBV1-TRBV30 forward primers and a C-beta reverse primer (about 9 cycles per round). From the multiplex PCR reads, TCRdb called clonotypes with MiXCR, one entry per CDR3 protein. The table lists over 100,000 distinct CDR3 sequences, less than 75% of them singletons.

Sequencing was carried out using tumor-adjacent normal liver tissue. The receptor's source is a woman in her sixties or seventies with primary liver carcinoma and hepatitis B virus infection. The gene calls are TRBV6-1 and TRBJ1-1, with 9 bases lining up with TRBD1. The CDR3 DNA is TGTGCCTGGTTTTTCGGACAGGGGTTGAAGACTGAAGCTTTCTTT. It yields the protein CAWFFGQGLKTEAFF.